The following is a TCR beta chain sequence with its context. Germline is not matched at one junction end, which may reflect a read error. This sample is drawn from a study of CD8 T cells in Susac syndrome. RNA was extracted with the RNeasy kit, and a quantity of roughly 0.45 to 1 ug was reverse transcribed using random hexamers. TCRdb ran MiXCR on the immunoSEQ multiplex PCR reads and lists one entry per CDR3 protein. The table includes approximately 75,000 distinct CDR3 sequences, 95% detected once. Per the germline V gene, CDR1 is SSHAT and CDR2 is FNYEAQ (reference sequence). The CDR3 is 20 residues long.

The sequencing sample was made of CD8+ T cells from PBMCs. The J gene is TRBJ1-4, the V gene TRBV7-7, with D unresolved. This TCR was recovered from a human donor in good health. In DNA form, the CDR3 reads TGTGCTAGCAGCTTAGTCCCAGTCTCACGGGATATTGCAACTAATGAAAAACTGTTTTTT. This translates into CASSLVPVSRDIATNEKLFF.